The 32 T cell receptor beta chains in this list originate from one sample, sequenced in a study of T cell changes during pregnancy in multiple sclerosis. TCRdb keeps only in-frame clones here, not all; method: immunoSEQ multiplex PCR. Seen here are 70,000 to 80,000 clones, around 90% observed once, and the top ten hold roughly 3.6%. The sample consisted of peripheral blood, taken after pregnancy. Every receptor here comes from a female donor in good health, enrolled as a control in a pregnancy study.

The chain carries TRBV27 and TRBJ1-4; weak D call: TRBD1 (6 bases). Germline CDR1 reads MNHEY; CDR2 reads SMNVEV (reference sequence). CDR3 length: 14 amino acids. V lost 3 bases and J 4 bases, leaving 9 bases between the germline ends. CDR3 loop: CASSFGRGNEKLFF. The DNA for the CDR3 is TGTGCCAGCAGTTTTGGCAGGGGTAATGAAAAACTGTTTTTT.

This clone has a handful of counts. V is TRBV28 and J is TRBJ2-5; no clear D gene. The CDR3 sequence is 14 residues long. V lost 4 bases and J lost 4, with 13 bases in between. Germline V gene data show CDR1 as MDHEN and CDR2 as SYDVKM. The CDR3 region is CASSYPRFRETQYF. CDR3 DNA sequence: TGTGCCAGCAGTTACCCCAGGTTTCGAGAGACCCAGTACTTC.

The chain carries TRBV4-3 and TRBJ2-3, with 8 bases aligning to TRBD2. This CDR3 comprises 16 residues. V lost 3 bases to trimming and J lost 0 bases; unmatched junction nucleotides: 5. Germline-derived CDR1 and CDR2 are LGHNA and YSLEER. The CDR3 DNA reads TGCGCCAGCAGCCATCTCACTAGCGGTAGCACAGATACGCAGTATTTT. Translation: CASSHLTSGSTDTQYF.

CDR3 in amino acids: CASREAGGTDTQYF. The CDR3 DNA is TGTGCCAGCAGGGAAGCGGGGGGCACAGATACGCAGTATTTT. The rearrangement links TRBV28 to TRBJ2-3, with 8 bases that match TRBD2. Losses at the gene ends were 6 bases for V and 1 base for J; bases not matched to a gene: 3. The CDR3 sequence is 14 residues long. Per germline, CDR1 MDHEN and CDR2 SYDVKM.

V and J are TRBV4-2 and TRBJ1-2; no firm D call. The germline V gene encodes CDR1 LGHNA and CDR2 YNFKEQ. This CDR3 region has 16 residues. The germline V and J ends were trimmed by 0 bases and 5 bases, with 16 bases remaining between them. The CDR3 protein is CASSQDGAGLNYGYTF. The CDR3 DNA sequence: TGTGCCAGCAGCCAAGACGGCGCGGGTTTGAATTATGGCTACACCTTC.

This chain joins TRBV10-2 and TRBJ2-1, with 8 positions matching TRBD2. The CDR3 runs to 14 residues. The V and J ends lost 8 bases and 2 bases, in that order; junction bases with no gene match: 5. Germline CDR1 reads WSHSY; CDR2 reads SAAADI. The DNA of the CDR3 is TGCGCCAGCCTTCAGCGGGAGACCTACAATGAGCAGTTCTTC. Translation: CASLQRETYNEQFF.

The chain couples TRBV11-2 to TRBJ2-1, with D perhaps TRBD2 (7 bases). The V gene lost 5 bases and the J gene lost 8 bases, with 22 bases spanning the gap. This CDR3 region has 16 residues. Per germline, CDR1 SGHAT and CDR2 FQNNGV. The CDR3 protein is CASSPWVGGAGDEQFF. The DNA for the CDR3 is TGTGCCAGCAGCCCCTGGGTAGGGGGGGCCGGGGATGAGCAGTTCTTC.

The V call is TRBV7-9, the J call TRBJ1-2; TRBD1 might be the D (6 bases). The V gene lost 0 bases and the J gene lost 8 bases, with 19 bases spanning the gap. Per germline, CDR1 SEHNR and CDR2 FQNEAQ (reference sequence). CDR3 length: 16 amino acids. DNA for the CDR3: TGTGCCAGCAGCTTAGCGCTGGCGGGGGGCGCTGGGGGCTACACCTTC. This sequence encodes CASSLALAGGAGGYTF.

The chain joins TRBV2 to TRBJ2-1; TRBD2 aligns across 8 bases. This CDR3 has 14 amino acids. The V and J ends lost 8 bases and 7 bases, in that order; junction bases with no gene match: 10. Germline V lookup: CDR1 SNHLY, CDR2 FYNNEI. CDR3 loop: CASGGTRGWNEQFF. For the CDR3, the DNA is TGTGCCAGCGGCGGGACTAGAGGGTGGAATGAGCAGTTCTTC.

This rearrangement joins TRBV7-9 to TRBJ2-1; 11 nucleotides match TRBD1. CDR1 is SEHNR, CDR2 FQNEAQ, per germline (reference sequence). V was pared by 5 bases and J by 4 bases, with 7 bases of the junction left unmatched. CDR3 length: 16 amino acids. CDR3 amino acids: CASSGPGQGEYNEQFF. CDR3 coding DNA: TGTGCCAGCAGCGGACCGGGACAGGGGGAGTACAATGAGCAGTTCTTC.

With respect to this clone: Other DNA variants within this sample encode the same CDR3. The chain links TRBV7-8 to TRBJ2-5, with D unresolved. The CDR3 is 13 amino acids. From germline, CDR1 is SGHVS and CDR2 FQNEAQ. V lost 1 base, J lost 2 bases, and 5 bases lay in between. The CDR3 DNA reads as TGTGCCAGCAGCTTAGGCCAGCAAGAGACCCAGTACTTC. Translating gives CASSLGQQETQYF.

This clone was detected only a few times. This sequence joins TRBV28 and TRBJ2-2, with D possibly being TRBD1 (5 bases). The germline V gene has CDR1 MDHEN and CDR2 SYDVKM. The V end was cut by 1 base, the J end by 6 bases, with 6 bases between. The CDR3 runs to 13 residues. CDR3 nucleotides: TGTGCCAGCAGTTTATTCAGGGCCGGGGAGCTGTTTTTT. This gives the protein CASSLFRAGELFF.

The J gene is TRBJ2-5, the V gene TRBV28; D might be TRBD2 (6 bases). Germline V CDR1 and CDR2: MDHEN, SYDVKM. This CDR3 has 16 residues. V gave up 7 bases and J gave up 1 base, with 19 bases separating them. CDR3 loop: CASTFHGRSSQETQYF. CDR3 DNA: TGTGCCAGCACATTCCACGGGAGAAGTTCCCAAGAGACCCAGTACTTC.

The chain employs TRBV2 and TRBJ2-1; 8 positions match TRBD2. Germline assignment: CDR1 SNHLY and CDR2 FYNNEI. The junction had 6 bases not matched to a gene; V was cut back by 4 bases and J by 7 bases. The CDR3 loop spans 14 amino acids. The CDR3 region is CASSVWREENEQFF. In nucleotides, the CDR3 is TGTGCCAGCAGTGTTTGGCGGGAGGAGAATGAGCAGTTCTTC.

The chain is built from TRBV7-2 and TRBJ2-1, with 11 nucleotides matching TRBD2. The V and J ends lost 1 base and 8 bases, in that order; junction bases with no gene match: 4. The CDR3 has 15 residues. CDR1 is SGHTA, CDR2 FQGNSA, per germline. In DNA form, the CDR3 reads TGTGCCAGCAGCTTAGAACTAGCGGGAGTTTATGAGCAGTTCTTC. Encoded protein: CASSLELAGVYEQFF.

Comment on this clone: This clone may be a read error of a much larger clone one base away. The V call is TRBV28, the J call TRBJ2-2, with 7 bases lining up with TRBD2. The CDR3 loop spans 15 amino acids. The germline V gene has CDR1 MDHEN and CDR2 SYDVKM. CDR3 loop: CVTRPTSENTGELFF. CDR3 nucleotides: TGTGTCACCCGCCCCACTAGCGAGAACACCGGGGAGCTGTTTTTT. The entire variable domain, with the rest obtained from reference TRBV28 and TRBJ2-2, is as follows: DVKVTQSSRYLVKRTGEKVFLECVQDMDHENMFWYRQDPGLGLRLIYFSYDVKMKEKGDIPEGYSVSREKKERFSLILESASTNQTSMYLCVTRPTSENTGELFFGEGSRLTVL.

This clone was recorded once. The V and J genes are TRBV4-2 and TRBJ2-1; the D gene is possibly TRBD1 (7 bases). Between the trimmed V and J ends, which lost 1 base and 7 bases, there was a span of 14 bases. The length of the CDR3 is 15 residues. Germline V gene data show CDR1 as LGHNA and CDR2 as YNFKEQ. The CDR3 sequence is CASSQGRGAGNEQFF. The CDR3 bases are TGTGCCAGCAGCCAAGGCAGGGGGGCTGGAAATGAGCAGTTCTTC.

The chain is built from TRBV5-1 and TRBJ1-1; perhaps TRBD1 as D (5 bases). V shed 0 bases and J shed 4 bases, with 13 bases lying between them. Germline V gene lookup returns CDR1 SGHRS and CDR2 YFSETQ. CDR3 size: 15 residues. CDR3 region: CASSLGGARTTEAFF. Here the CDR3 DNA reads TGCGCCAGCAGCTTGGGGGGCGCCAGGACCACTGAAGCTTTCTTT.

The V call is TRBV28, the J call TRBJ1-2; D gene uncertain. V lost 7 bases to trimming and J lost 8 bases, with 26 bases between them. Looked up from germline, CDR1 is MDHEN and CDR2 is SYDVKM. The CDR3 length is 16 residues. The CDR3 DNA is TGTGCCAGCATTCTTGCCCGAGGGCTGGTTTGGAGAGGCTACACCTTC. This translates into CASILARGLVWRGYTF.

V usage is TRBV7-8 and J usage is TRBJ1-3; no firm D call. V lost 0 bases, J lost 0 bases, and 6 bases lay in between. Looked up from germline, CDR1 is SGHVS and CDR2 is FQNEAQ. This CDR3 is 15 amino acids long. CDR3 sequence reads: CASSLAESSGNTIYF. DNA of the CDR3: TGTGCCAGCAGCTTAGCCGAGAGCTCTGGAAACACCATATATTTT.

Comment on this clone: This is likely a read error, given that the CDR3 carries no conserved phenylalanine or tryptophan at its end. The chain recombines TRBV29-1 with TRBJ1-2, with D tentatively TRBD1 (5 bases). The CDR3 covers 12 residues. Trimming removed 7 bases from V and 5 bases from J, with 14 bases in between. Germline V lookup: CDR1 SQVTM, CDR2 ANQGSEA. This CDR3 reads CSGATDPYGYTL. For the CDR3, the DNA is TGCAGCGGAGCGACAGACCCATATGGCTACACCCTC.

The chain links TRBV4-1 to TRBJ2-1, with D maybe TRBD1 (5 bases). This CDR3 has 13 amino acids. Germline assignment: CDR1 MGHRA and CDR2 YSYEKL. V shed 0 bases and J shed 10 bases, with 10 bases lying between them. For the CDR3, the DNA is TGCGCCAGCAGCCAAGAACAGGTTTGGGAGCAGTTCTTC. Translation gives CASSQEQVWEQFF.

This clone was seen a single time. This sequence joins TRBV6-4 and TRBJ2-7; 8 nucleotides line up with TRBD2. The junction had 6 bases not matched to a gene; V was cut back by 6 bases and J by 2 bases. The CDR3 extends over 14 amino acids. Germline values: CDR1 MRHNA, CDR2 SNTAGT. DNA of the CDR3: TGTGCCAGCAGCACAGAAGCGGGAGCCTACGAGCAGTACTTC. This translates into CASSTEAGAYEQYF.

The chain has TRBV5-1 and TRBJ2-5, with TRBD1 identical over 8 bases. There are 15 residues in the CDR3. Germline V gene sequence: CDR1 SGHRS, CDR2 YFSETQ. V lost 0 bases and J lost 5; bases outside the gene matches: 6. The CDR3 loop is CASSLGGQGGETQYF. As DNA, the CDR3 is TGCGCCAGCAGCTTGGGTGGACAGGGCGGTGAGACCCAGTACTTC.

This chain uses TRBV10-2 with TRBJ2-7; D is possibly TRBD2 (5 bases). Per the germline V gene, CDR1 is WSHSY and CDR2 is SAAADI. There are 14 residues in the CDR3. Trimming removed 2 bases at V and 3 bases at J, with 11 bases between. The CDR3 nucleotides are TGCGCCAGCAGTGAGCGGGGAGCCCTCTACGAGCAGTACTTC. Residues: CASSERGALYEQYF.

This clone has ten or more counts. V is TRBV21-1 and J is TRBJ2-7; TRBD2 is the table's D call, not checked against the DNA. TRBV21-1 is shown as a pseudogene. This CDR3 is 12 amino acids long. The CDR3 loop reads CASSKSSEFKYF. Here the CDR3 DNA reads TGTGCCAGCAGCAAAAGCTCGGAGTTCAAGTACTTC.

V gene TRBV2 combines with J gene TRBJ2-3; D might be TRBD2 (5 bases). The CDR3 loop spans 13 amino acids. Germline V gene sequence: CDR1 SNHLY, CDR2 FYNNEI. Trimming took off 6 bases at V and 2 bases at J, with 9 bases between the two ends. The CDR3 protein is CASRSGPTDTQYF. In DNA, the CDR3 is TGTGCCAGCAGGAGCGGACCCACAGATACGCAGTATTTT.

The CDR3 DNA reads TGTGCCAGCAGTTACTCCAGGACATTGAACACTGAAGCTTTCTTT. The encoded protein is CASSYSRTLNTEAFF. The chain joins TRBV6-5 to TRBJ1-1, with a tentative D call TRBD1 (5 bases). The V end lost 0 bases, the J end lost 0 bases, and 8 bases lay between the germline ends. CDR1 is MNHEY and CDR2 is SVGAGI in the germline V gene. The CDR3 contains 15 residues.

The chain links TRBV28 to TRBJ2-1; tentatively, D is TRBD1 (6 bases). From germline, CDR1 is MDHEN and CDR2 SYDVKM. The length of the CDR3 is 13 residues. Deletions cut 5 bases from V and 10 bases from J, with 15 bases between. The CDR3: CASSPRTAAEQFF. CDR3 nucleotide sequence: TGTGCCAGCAGTCCTAGGACAGCGGCAGAGCAGTTCTTC.

In this sample, this clone turned up once. The CDR3 nucleotides are TGTGCCAGCAGTCCCGGGGTCTATGGCTACACCTTC. It translates to CASSPGVYGYTF. This chain uses TRBV6-1 with TRBJ1-2, with no clear D. V was shortened by 5 bases and J by 4 bases, with 8 bases between the two germline ends. The CDR3 is made up of 12 amino acids. Per germline, CDR1 MNHNS and CDR2 SASEGT.

J is TRBJ2-1 and V is TRBV19; TRBD2 might be the D (5 bases). CDR3 length equals 15 residues. Germline V gives CDR1 LNHDA, CDR2 SQIVND (reference sequence). Trimming left V 3 bases short and J 1 base short, with 10 bases between. In DNA, the CDR3 is TGTGCCAGTAGTATTGTACTAGGTTCCTACAATGAGCAGTTCTTC. Protein product: CASSIVLGSYNEQFF.

This sequence joins TRBV27 and TRBJ1-1; 8 bases fit TRBD1. Germline CDR1 is MNHEY and CDR2 is SMNVEV (reference sequence). The CDR3 covers 17 residues. J gave up 0 bases and V 5 bases, and 11 bases lay outside the gene matches. The CDR3 region has the DNA TGTGCCAGCAGTCCCCGGACAGGGATAACCATGAACACTGAAGCTTTCTTT. Amino acid sequence: CASSPRTGITMNTEAFF.